Presented here are 2 T cell receptor beta chains from one specimen sequenced in a study of blood T cells in healthy people across ages. Next came a second PCR, run for 7 to 11 cycles, which used a sample-barcoded 5' primer along with a J-beta primer mix. TCRdb reprocessed the 5' RACE reads via MiXCR and lists one record per CDR3 protein. The table lists about 810,000 distinct CDR3 sequences, approximately 35% of them singletons. Sequencing was performed on blood. All receptors derive from a man aged 18-30 years in good health.

The gene calls are TRBV20-1 and TRBJ1-4; D possibly corresponds to TRBD1 (5 bases). CDR1 is DFQATT, CDR2 SNEGSKA, per germline (reference sequence). CDR3 length equals 15 residues. With 3 bases removed from V and 0 bases from J, the gap between germline ends came to 11 bases. CDR3 sequence (DNA): TGCAGTGCTAGCGGGGACCAGCCAACTAATGAAAAACTGTTTTTT. Translating it yields CSASGDQPTNEKLFF.

Ten or more counts support this clonotype. The chain links TRBV12-3 or TRBV12-4 to TRBJ2-5; 12 bases line up with TRBD2. Unmatched junction bases numbered 6, after V lost 2 bases and J lost 2 bases. The length of the CDR3 is 17 residues. CDR3 nucleotides: TGTGCCAGCAGTTTATTTTTTCTAGCGGGGGGGCAAGAGACCCAGTACTTC. Translation: CASSLFFLAGGQETQYF.